Sequencing of this T cell receptor (beta chain) was carried out in a study of cytomegalovirus exposure and HLA in healthy donors. Study-level points and caveats: A few chains tied to CMV proved CMV antigen-specific in vitro. In an earlier analysis, productive rearrangement rates for most beta V segments clustered near 87% or 30%. Reports indicated that the classifier achieved high specificity and sensitivity in diagnosing cytomegalovirus status. TRBV6-2, TRBV6-3 and some other V segments were unresolvable in 87-base-pair reads.

The PCR contained 60 Vbeta and 13 Jbeta primers. Clones were read by immunoSEQ multiplex PCR, and TCRdb kept only the in-frame ones, dropping some. The sample includes approximately 79,000 clones, 65% to 85% of them seen just once. Concerning this clone itself: As yet, its antigen is unknown.

The length of the CDR3 is 12 residues. In germline, CDR1 is SQVTM, CDR2 ANQGSEA. Trimming removed 4 bases from V and 4 bases from J, with 11 bases in between. This sequence originates from a middle-aged woman in good health and CMV-seropositive. V gene TRBV29-1 combines with J gene TRBJ2-7, with a possible D match to TRBD1 (5 bases). Sequences were obtained from PBMCs. The CDR3 spells CSVAPTAYEQYF. For the CDR3, the DNA is TGCAGCGTTGCCCCGACAGCTTACGAGCAGTACTTC.